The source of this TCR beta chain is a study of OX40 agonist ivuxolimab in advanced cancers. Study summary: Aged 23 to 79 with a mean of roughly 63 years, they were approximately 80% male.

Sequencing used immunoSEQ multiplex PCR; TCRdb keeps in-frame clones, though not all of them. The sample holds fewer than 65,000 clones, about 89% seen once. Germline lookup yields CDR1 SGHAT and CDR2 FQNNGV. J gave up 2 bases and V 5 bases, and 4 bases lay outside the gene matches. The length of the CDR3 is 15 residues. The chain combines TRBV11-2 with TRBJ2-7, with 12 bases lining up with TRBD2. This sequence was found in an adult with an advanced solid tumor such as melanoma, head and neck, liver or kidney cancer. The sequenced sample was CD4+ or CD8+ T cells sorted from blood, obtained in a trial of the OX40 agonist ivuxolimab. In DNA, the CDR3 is TGTGCCAGCAGCCTAACTAGCGGGGGGACCTACGAGCAGTACTTC. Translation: CASSLTSGGTYEQYF.